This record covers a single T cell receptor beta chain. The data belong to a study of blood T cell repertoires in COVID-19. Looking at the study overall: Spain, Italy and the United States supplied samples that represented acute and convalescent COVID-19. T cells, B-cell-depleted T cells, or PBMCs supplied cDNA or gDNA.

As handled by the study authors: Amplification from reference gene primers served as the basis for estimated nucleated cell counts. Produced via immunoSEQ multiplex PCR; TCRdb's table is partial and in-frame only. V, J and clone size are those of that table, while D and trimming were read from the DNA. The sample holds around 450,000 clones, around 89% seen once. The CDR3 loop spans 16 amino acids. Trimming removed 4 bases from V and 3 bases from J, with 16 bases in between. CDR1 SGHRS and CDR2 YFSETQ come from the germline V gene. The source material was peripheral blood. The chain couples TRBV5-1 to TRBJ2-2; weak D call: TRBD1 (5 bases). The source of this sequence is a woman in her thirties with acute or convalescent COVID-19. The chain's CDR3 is CASSTDSRKDTGELFF. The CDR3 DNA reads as TGCGCCAGCAGCACAGACAGTCGAAAAGACACCGGGGAGCTGTTTTTT.